Listed here are 15 T cell receptor beta chains from one sample, sequenced in a study of a mutant IDH1 vaccine in newly diagnosed glioma. These receptors' antigens are unknown. Time point in this sample: week 23, last vaccination. A 20-mer mutant IDH1 peptide at 300 ug was injected subcutaneously with topical imiquimod. This table comes from immunoSEQ multiplex PCR, and its TCRdb copy is limited to in-frame clones, with some not included. The data contain under 45,000 clones, about four fifths of them singletons. The sample consisted of PBMCs, taken from a glioma patient whose treatment included an IDH1 peptide vaccine. The receptors were sampled from a woman in her late teens or twenties with glioma. Some clones in this sample may be carry-over from other donors' samples.

The chain uses TRBV4-2 and TRBJ2-5; D is undetermined. The CDR3 is 14 residues long. V was trimmed by 0 bases and J by 5 bases, leaving 10 bases between them. Germline CDR1 and CDR2: LGHNA and YNFKEQ. In DNA, the CDR3 is TGTGCCAGCAGCCAAGATATTAACACCGAGACCCAGTACTTC. Its translation: CASSQDINTETQYF.

The V call is TRBV5-1, the J call TRBJ1-1, with 9 bases lining up with TRBD1. The V segment lost 0 bases and the J segment 1 base; nucleotides outside the gene matches: 4. The CDR3 extends over 16 amino acids. From germline, CDR1 is SGHRS and CDR2 YFSETQ. This CDR3 is CASSLVLDRGNTEAFF. CDR3 bases: TGCGCCAGCAGCTTGGTCTTGGACAGGGGGAACACTGAAGCTTTCTTT. Together with reference TRBV5-1 and TRBJ1-1, the CDR3 gives the full variable domain: KAGVTQTPRYLIKTRGQQVTLSCSPISGHRSVSWYQQTPGQGLQFLFEYFSETQRNKGNFPGRFSGRQFSNSRSEMNVSTLELGDSALYLCASSLVLDRGNTEAFFGQGTRLTVV.

V usage is TRBV7-9 and J usage is TRBJ2-3, with a tentative D call TRBD2 (5 bases). CDR1 and CDR2 (germline): SEHNR, FQNEAQ (reference sequence). Trimming took off 4 bases at V and 1 base at J, with 12 bases between the two ends. The CDR3 is made up of 15 amino acids. CDR3 nucleotide sequence: TGTGCCAGCAGCTCCAAAGAGGGTGGCACAGATACGCAGTATTTT. Translating gives CASSSKEGGTDTQYF.

This clone appeared once. The rearrangement joins TRBV5-1 to TRBJ1-2; D possibly corresponds to TRBD1 (6 bases). The germline V and J ends were trimmed by 0 bases and 1 base, with 13 bases remaining between them. Germline V gives CDR1 SGHRS, CDR2 YFSETQ. There are 16 residues in the CDR3. As DNA, the CDR3 is TGCGCCAGCAGCTTGGCGGGACACCTCCTTAACTATGGCTACACCTTC. It yields the protein CASSLAGHLLNYGYTF.

This sequence joins TRBV4-1 and TRBJ2-1; possibly TRBD1 for D (5 bases). The CDR3 sequence is 14 residues long. V was shortened by 1 base and J by 9 bases, with 13 bases between the two germline ends. In germline, CDR1 is MGHRA, CDR2 YSYEKL. The CDR3 region has the DNA TGCGCCAGCAGCCAAGCGCAGGGTCTTGGTGAGCAGTTCTTC. Amino acids: CASSQAQGLGEQFF.

The chain employs TRBV6-4 and TRBJ2-3; 8 bases map to TRBD1. This CDR3 is built from 16 residues. Germline V CDR1 and CDR2: MRHNA, SNTAGT. V gave up 0 bases and J gave up 5 bases; unmatched junction bases: 7. CDR3 DNA sequence: TGTGCCAGCAGTGACTCGATAGCAGGGGGCAGAGATACGCAGTATTTT. It translates to CASSDSIAGGRDTQYF.

The chain carries TRBV7-9 and TRBJ2-7; D unclear. Germline V gives CDR1 SEHNR, CDR2 FQNEAQ (reference sequence). The ends were cut back, 3 bases at V and 6 bases at J, with 9 bases in the middle. The CDR3 totals 12 residues. CDR3 bases: TGTGCCAGCAGCTTTCAGGCTGGCGAGCAGTACTTC. Residues: CASSFQAGEQYF.

V is TRBV7-7 and J is TRBJ2-7; D gene unclear. Germline V gene lookup returns CDR1 SSHAT and CDR2 FNYEAQ (reference sequence). Trimming left V 5 bases short and J 1 base short, with 12 bases between. The CDR3 length is 14 residues. DNA for the CDR3: TGTGCCAGCAGCCCCCGCGCGGATTCCTACGAGCAGTACTTC. Its protein product is CASSPRADSYEQYF. Supplemented by reference TRBV7-7 and TRBJ2-7, the full variable domain reads GAGVSQSPRYKVTKRGQDVTLRCDPISSHATLYWYQQALGQGPEFLTYFNYEAQPDKSGLPSDRFSAERPEGSISTLTIQRTEQRDSAMYRCASSPRADSYEQYFGPGTRLTVT.

The genes are TRBV6-6 and TRBJ2-7; D unresolved. V gave up 4 bases and J gave up 0 bases, with 13 bases separating them. The CDR3 consists of 15 residues. The V gene's germline CDR1 is MNHNY and CDR2 SVGAGI (reference sequence). CDR3 coding DNA: TGTGCCAGCAGTTCTCCGAGCCTAAACTCCTACGAGCAGTACTTC. Its protein is CASSSPSLNSYEQYF.

The rearrangement joins TRBV28 to TRBJ1-4; 8 bases map to TRBD1. Trimming cost V 8 bases and J 6 bases; bases outside gene matches: 5. The CDR3 spans 13 residues. Germline loops: CDR1 MDHEN, CDR2 SYDVKM. The CDR3 DNA is TGTGCCAGCGCAGGGGGCTTCGATGAAAAACTGTTTTTT. Translation gives CASAGGFDEKLFF.

Only one count was recorded for this clone. The gene calls are TRBV27 and TRBJ1-1; unclear D gene. Trimming left V 2 bases short and J 1 base short, with 11 bases between. Germline V gene data show CDR1 as MNHEY and CDR2 as SMNVEV (reference sequence). CDR3 length: 15 amino acids. This CDR3 reads CASSLNWSGNTEAFF. The DNA of the CDR3 is TGTGCCAGCAGTTTAAACTGGTCTGGGAACACTGAAGCTTTCTTT.

CDR3 sequence (DNA): TGTGCCAGCAGTGAATATGGGACAGGGGGTTCACCCCTCCACTTT. It specifies CASSEYGTGGSPLHF. The V and J genes are TRBV25-1 and TRBJ1-6; TRBD1 aligns across 11 bases. CDR1 is MGHDK and CDR2 is SYGVNS in the germline V gene. After removal of 0 bases from V and 9 bases from J, the junction contained 1 base not matched to a gene. The CDR3 totals 15 residues. Complete variable domain (other parts from reference TRBV25-1 and TRBJ1-6): EADIYQTPRYLVIGTGKKITLECSQTMGHDKMYWYQQDPGMELHLIHYSYGVNSTEKGDLSSESTVSRIRTEHFPLTLESARPSHTSQYLCASSEYGTGGSPLHFGNGTRLTVT.

This clone has more than one count but fewer than ten. This sequence joins TRBV19 and TRBJ1-6; no firm D call. Trimming pared 4 bases from V and 8 bases from J, leaving 9 bases between. The germline V gene encodes CDR1 LNHDA and CDR2 SQIVND (reference sequence). This CDR3 has 13 amino acids. The CDR3, as DNA: TGTGCCAGTAGTAGTACCACTGATTCACCCCTCCACTTT. Translated: CASSSTTDSPLHF.

The rearrangement joins TRBV25-1 to TRBJ1-4; D uncertain. The V and J ends lost 3 bases and 6 bases respectively, with 14 bases between them. The germline V gene has CDR1 MGHDK and CDR2 SYGVNS. The CDR3 sequence is 15 residues long. The CDR3: CASSDSVQRDEKLFF. The CDR3 nucleotides are TGTGCCAGCAGTGACTCGGTCCAGAGGGATGAAAAACTGTTTTTT.

The genes are TRBV9 and TRBJ1-2; perhaps TRBD1 as D (6 bases). V was cut by 0 bases and J by 4 bases, with 13 bases left in between. This CDR3 contains 15 residues. The germline V gene has CDR1 SGDLS and CDR2 YYNGEE. Written as DNA, the CDR3 is TGTGCCAGCAGCGTAGTTCCAGGGGCGGTCTATGGCTACACCTTC. Protein product: CASSVVPGAVYGYTF.